The clone carrying this TCR beta chain was counted once. Treatment denoted: around 19 received Ad26.COV2.S at low or high dose, single or two shots; about five received placebo; per-sample allocation not given. Day 63 following the first vaccine or placebo injection was when the samples were taken. The sample originates from a study of Ad26.COV2.S vaccination and SARS-CoV-2 variants. V dropped 2 bases and J dropped 4 bases, with 11 bases sitting between them. This CDR3 contains 13 residues. Germline values: CDR1 GTSNPN, CDR2 SVGIG (reference sequence). The method was immunoSEQ multiplex PCR; TCRdb's version includes in-frame clones alone and lacks a portion of them. The table lists approximately 350,000 clones, around 86% of them singletons.

The source is a person aged 18 to 59 who received the Ad26.COV2.S COVID-19 vaccine or a placebo. V is TRBV30 and J is TRBJ1-1; D possibly corresponds to TRBD1 (6 bases). Sample: peripheral blood, taken in a trial of Ad26.COV2.S vaccine versus placebo. The CDR3, as DNA: TGTGCCTGGAGTTTACAGGGTGTCACTGAAGCTTTCTTT. Translating gives CAWSLQGVTEAFF.